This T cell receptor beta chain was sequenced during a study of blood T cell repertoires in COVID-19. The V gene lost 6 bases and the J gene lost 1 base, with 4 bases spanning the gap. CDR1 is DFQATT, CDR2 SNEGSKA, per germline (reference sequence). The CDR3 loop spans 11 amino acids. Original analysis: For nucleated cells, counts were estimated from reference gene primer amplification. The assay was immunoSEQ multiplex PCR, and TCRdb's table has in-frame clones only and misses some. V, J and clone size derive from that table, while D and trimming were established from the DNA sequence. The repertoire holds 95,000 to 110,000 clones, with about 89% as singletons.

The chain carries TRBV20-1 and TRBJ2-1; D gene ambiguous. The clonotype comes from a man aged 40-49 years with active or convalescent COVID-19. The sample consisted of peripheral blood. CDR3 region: CSAQSYNEQFF. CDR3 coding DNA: TGCAGTGCCCAGTCCTACAATGAGCAGTTCTTC.